Listed below are T cell receptor beta chains from one sample, sequenced in a study of T cell repertoires in cytomegalovirus infection. Each CDR3 protein is one row after TCRdb ran MiXCR on the reads. The sample comprises some 250,000 distinct CDR3 sequences, roughly 9% of which are singletons, and over 12% rests with the top ten. The sample was PBMCs. The receptors here all came from a human donor in good health (CMV status not recorded). Some clones in this sample may be carry-over from other donors' samples. Both conserved end residues are part of each CDR3. A D gene is named only where the DNA matches it firmly. The listing skips clone size in some rows; elsewhere it reads once, few, many or a size class.

D	V	size	J	CDR3	DNA
TRBD2	TRBV29-1	NA	TRBJ2-3	CSVFRSGGATDTQYF	TGCAGCGTTTTCCGTAGCGGGGGGGCGACAGATACGCAGTATTTT
TRBD1	TRBV6-6	few	TRBJ2-5	CASMRQGLGETQYF	TGTGCCAGCATGAGACAGGGGCTTGGTGAGACCCAGTACTTC
NA	TRBV29-1	many	TRBJ1-4	CSVREGRGATNEKLFF	TGCAGCGTTCGAGAGGGGAGAGGGGCAACTAATGAAAAACTGTTTTTT
TRBD1	TRBV6-6	NA	TRBJ2-5	CASSTRQDRQYF	TGTGCCAGCAGTACCCGACAGGACAGGCAGTACTTC
TRBD1	TRBV28	NA	TRBJ1-1	CASSYSGGGGTEAFF	TGTGCCAGCAGTTATTCAGGGGGCGGTGGCACTGAAGCTTTCTTT
NA	TRBV20-1	many	TRBJ2-7	CSAGYDSYEQYF	TGCAGTGCCGGCTACGACTCCTACGAGCAGTACTTC
NA	TRBV12-5	many	TRBJ1-4	CASGLVREELFF	TGTGCTAGTGGTTTGGTACGAGAGGAACTGTTTTTT
TRBD2	TRBV11-2	few	TRBJ2-3	CASSLGAGGRADTQYF	TGTGCCAGCAGCTTAGGAGCGGGAGGGCGAGCAGATACGCAGTATTTT
NA	TRBV12-3/TRBV12-4	many	TRBJ2-1	CASSLGSDNQQFF	TGTGCCAGCAGTTTAGGGTCCGATAACCAGCAGTTCTTC
NA	TRBV12-3/TRBV12-4	few	TRBJ2-1	CASRNRDARYNEQFF	TGTGCCAGCAGGAACCGGGACGCGCGATACAATGAGCAGTTCTTC
NA	TRBV11-2	many	TRBJ1-4	CASSLVGAPQGKLFF	TGTGCCAGCAGCTTAGTGGGAGCCCCCCAGGGGAAACTGTTTTTT
NA	TRBV28	few	TRBJ2-7	CASSPTGARAYEQYF	TGTGCCAGCAGTCCGACTGGGGCGCGGGCCTACGAGCAGTACTTC
NA	TRBV7-2	many	TRBJ2-7	CASSFGLPSYEQYF	TGTGCCAGCAGCTTCGGCTTACCATCCTACGAGCAGTACTTC
NA	TRBV6-1	many	TRBJ1-1	CASSPKNREGTEAFF	TGTGCCAGCAGTCCTAAGAACAGGGAGGGGACTGAAGCTTTCTTT
NA	TRBV7-2	many	TRBJ1-1	CASSPTQGAFF	TGTGCCAGCAGCCCAACTCAGGGAGCTTTCTTT
NA	TRBV12-3/TRBV12-4	few	TRBJ2-3	CASTFRTGPDTQYF	TGTGCCAGCACCTTCCGGACGGGCCCAGATACGCAGTATTTT
NA	TRBV30	few	TRBJ1-6	CAWSVRRGGESSPLHF	TGTGCCTGGAGTGTACGGCGGGGAGGGGAAAGTTCACCCCTCCACTTT
TRBD1	TRBV7-8	many	TRBJ2-5	CASRRREGDRGLETQYF	TGTGCCAGCAGAAGAAGAGAAGGGGACAGGGGGTTAGAGACCCAGTACTTC
NA	TRBV29-1	NA	TRBJ1-2	CSVGGLESNYGYTF	TGCAGCGTTGGGGGTTTGGAGTCCAACTATGGCTACACCTTC
TRBD2	TRBV28	many	TRBJ2-3	CASTRLAGAQDTQYF	TGTGCCAGCACCCGACTAGCGGGGGCCCAAGATACGCAGTATTTT
NA	TRBV6-1	NA	TRBJ1-5	CASTHRVGGNQPQHF	TGTGCCAGCACTCACAGGGTAGGGGGCAATCAGCCCCAGCATTTT
NA	TRBV6-5	many	TRBJ2-7	CASKVVAGRPYEQYF	TGTGCCAGCAAAGTGGTGGCAGGGAGGCCCTACGAGCAGTACTTC
TRBD1	TRBV6-2/TRBV6-3	NA	TRBJ2-5	CASSWTGANQETQYF	TGTGCCAGCAGTTGGACAGGGGCCAACCAAGAGACCCAGTACTTC
NA	TRBV19	NA	TRBJ1-1	CASRGPGGTEAFF	TGTGCCAGTAGGGGACCCGGCGGCACTGAAGCTTTCTTT
TRBD1	TRBV10-3	few	TRBJ1-1	CAISEPRTGANTEAFF	TGTGCCATCAGTGAGCCGCGGACAGGGGCGAACACTGAAGCTTTCTTT
NA	TRBV5-6	few	TRBJ2-1	CASSLVSGAVYNEQFF	TGTGCCAGCAGCTTGGTATCCGGGGCCGTTTACAATGAGCAGTTCTTC
TRBD2	TRBV7-2	many	TRBJ2-1	CASSAGRVNNEQFF	TGTGCCAGCAGCGCCGGGAGGGTAAACAATGAGCAGTTCTTC
TRBD1	TRBV18	many	TRBJ1-1	CASSQRNGQGGMHTEAFF	TGTGCCAGCTCCCAGCGAAACGGACAGGGGGGGATGCACACTGAAGCTTTCTTT
TRBD2	TRBV4-2	many	TRBJ2-3	CASSQLRTGGADTQYF	TGTGCCAGCAGCCAACTCCGCACGGGGGGGGCAGATACGCAGTATTTT
NA	TRBV12-5	many	TRBJ2-7	CASGLALAASANYEQYF	TGTGCTAGTGGTTTGGCCCTGGCGGCTAGCGCGAACTACGAGCAGTACTTC
NA	TRBV5-1	NA	TRBJ2-7	CASRKGSDYEQYF	TGCGCCAGCAGGAAGGGTTCGGACTACGAGCAGTACTTC
NA	TRBV12-3/TRBV12-4	many	TRBJ2-7	CASSFAQESYEQYF	TGTGCCAGCAGTTTCGCACAGGAGTCCTACGAGCAGTACTTC
NA	TRBV7-2	many	TRBJ2-7	CASSRPQGEQYF	TGTGCCAGCAGCCGTCCCCAGGGCGAGCAGTACTTC
NA	TRBV19	many	TRBJ2-1	CASRGSGIRNEQFF	TGTGCCAGTAGGGGATCAGGAATTCGGAATGAGCAGTTCTTC
TRBD1	TRBV20-1	few	TRBJ2-5	CSARAGTGPSETQYF	TGCAGTGCTAGAGCCGGGACAGGCCCCTCGGAGACCCAGTACTTC